This T cell receptor (beta chain) was identified during a study of CD8+ T cells in alopecia areata. Study details: Each day, treated patients took oral tofacitinib twice, at 5 to 10 mg per dose. Tofacitinib was given for 6 to 18 months, then stopped for 6 months. Regarding the study as a whole: For lesional scalp, especially alopecia totalis/universalis, clonality was higher than in normal scalp. Patients displayed less clarity in TCR sharing than mice, a finding possibly related to HLA.

Extraction of RNA preceded its reverse transcription into cDNA, which served as the sequencing template. Only in-frame clones appear in the TCRdb table, and some are missing; sequencing was by immunoSEQ multiplex PCR. This table holds 150,000 to 200,000 clones, less than 65% found once. Treatment denoted: oral pan-JAK inhibitor, 5-10 mg twice daily. On this clone: Its matching antigen is unknown.

The receptor was isolated from a human donor with alopecia areata. Here the sequenced sample was CD4+ T cells sorted from blood, taken at week 24, from a patient treated with tofacitinib.

The DNA of the CDR3 is TGTGCCAGCAGCTCAGGAGGAAACACCGGGGAGCTGTTTTTT. Its translation is CASSSGGNTGELFF. J is TRBJ2-2 and V is TRBV7-3; D is possibly TRBD2 (5 bases). This CDR3 region has 14 residues. Trimming took off 4 bases at V and 2 bases at J, with 8 bases between the two ends. From germline, CDR1 is SGHTA and CDR2 FQGTGA.